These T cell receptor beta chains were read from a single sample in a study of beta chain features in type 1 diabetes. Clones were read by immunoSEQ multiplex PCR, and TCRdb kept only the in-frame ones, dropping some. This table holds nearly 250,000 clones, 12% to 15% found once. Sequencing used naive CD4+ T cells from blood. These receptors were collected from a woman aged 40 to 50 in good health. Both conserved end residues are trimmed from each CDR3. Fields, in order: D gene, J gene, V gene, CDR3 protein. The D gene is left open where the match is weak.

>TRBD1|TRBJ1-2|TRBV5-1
ASSWGQGGYGYT
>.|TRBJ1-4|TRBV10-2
ASSESTAPGVDEKLF
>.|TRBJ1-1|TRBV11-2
ASRSQGNTEAF
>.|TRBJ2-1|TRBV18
ASSPSEGNEQF
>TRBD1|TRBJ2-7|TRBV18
ASSSTGTGSYEQY
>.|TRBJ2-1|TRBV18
ASSPLTGRGSDSEQF
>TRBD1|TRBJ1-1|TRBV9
ASSVDPGGESTEAF
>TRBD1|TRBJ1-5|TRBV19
ASTGTGYQPQH
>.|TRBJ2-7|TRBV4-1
ASSQEFAYEQY
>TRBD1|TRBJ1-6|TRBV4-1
ASSHSPSRQGARSPLH
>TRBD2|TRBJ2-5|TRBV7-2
ASSPIGGIKTQY
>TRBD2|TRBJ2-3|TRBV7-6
ASSLGAAGGGIDTQY
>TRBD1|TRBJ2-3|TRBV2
ASSVRQGTDTQY
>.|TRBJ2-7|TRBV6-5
ASRPTVPSHEQY
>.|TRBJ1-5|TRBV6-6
ASTPGGYNQPQH
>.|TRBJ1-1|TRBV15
ATSRDSNEAF
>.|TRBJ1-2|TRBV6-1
ASSRNYGYT
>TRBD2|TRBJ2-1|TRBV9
ASSDGLAEKKNEQF
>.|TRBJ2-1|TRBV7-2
ASSLARPTSNNEQF
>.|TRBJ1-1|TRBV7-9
ASSLQENTEAF
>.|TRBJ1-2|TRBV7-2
ASSSKTGNYGYT
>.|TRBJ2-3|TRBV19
ASSLGQNTDTQY
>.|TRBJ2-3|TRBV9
ASSLLGLGTDTQY
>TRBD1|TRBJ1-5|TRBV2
ASSARRGQGQPQH
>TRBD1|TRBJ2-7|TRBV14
ASSQDFTGGEQY
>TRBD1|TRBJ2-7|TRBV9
ASSLRTGSYEQY
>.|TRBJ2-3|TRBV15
ATAGLGTDTQY
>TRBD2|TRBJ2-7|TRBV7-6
ASSLGQRGNYEQY
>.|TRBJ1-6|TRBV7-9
ASSLTDLAAYNSPLH
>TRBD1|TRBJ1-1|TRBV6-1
ASSGQGATEAF
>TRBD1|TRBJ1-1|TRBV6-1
ASNQQGGLEAF
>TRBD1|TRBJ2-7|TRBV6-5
ASSNGQGSY
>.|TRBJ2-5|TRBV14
ASSRHTADQETQY
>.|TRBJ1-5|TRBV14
ASSQGVEQPQH
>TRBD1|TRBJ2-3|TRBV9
ASSPKGQPSTDTQY
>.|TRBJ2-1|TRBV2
ASSAAGTGDEQF
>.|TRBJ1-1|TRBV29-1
SGQFTEAF
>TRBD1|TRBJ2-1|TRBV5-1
ASSLSPGQGAWNEQF
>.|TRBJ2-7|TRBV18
ASSIQDSYEQY
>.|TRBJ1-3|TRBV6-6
ASSSWTFTGNTIY
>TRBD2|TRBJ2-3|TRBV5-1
ASSYSGGQTTDTQY